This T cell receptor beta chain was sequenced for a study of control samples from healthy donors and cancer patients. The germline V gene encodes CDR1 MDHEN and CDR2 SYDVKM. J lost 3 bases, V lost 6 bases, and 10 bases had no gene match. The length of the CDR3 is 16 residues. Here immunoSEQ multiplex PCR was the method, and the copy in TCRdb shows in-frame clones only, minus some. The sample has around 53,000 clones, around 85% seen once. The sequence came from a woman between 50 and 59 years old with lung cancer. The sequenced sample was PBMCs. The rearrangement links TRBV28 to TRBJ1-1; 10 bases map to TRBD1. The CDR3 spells CASSEGQGFVYTEAFF. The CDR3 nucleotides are TGTGCCAGCAGCGAGGGACAGGGGTTTGTGTACACTGAAGCTTTCTTT.